This entry concerns a single T cell receptor (beta chain). The entry originates in a study of blood T cell repertoires in COVID-19. At the level of the study: COVID-19 samples from acute and convalescent phases originated in the United States, Italy and Spain. From T cells, B-cell-depleted T cells, or PBMCs came the material, which was cDNA or gDNA.

Authors' processing steps: Estimates of nucleated cell counts were drawn from the amplification of reference gene primers. Only in-frame clones appear in the TCRdb table, and some are missing; sequencing was by immunoSEQ multiplex PCR. V and J calls plus clone size are reproduced from that table; the DNA served to infer D and trimming. The data contain more than 45,000 clones, 83% of them singletons. Trimming stripped 2 bases from V and 0 bases from J, with 12 bases between. This CDR3 region has 16 residues. CDR1 is SGHRS and CDR2 is YFSETQ in the germline V gene. The gene calls are TRBV5-1 and TRBJ1-3; TRBD1 is a possible D gene (5 bases). The clonotype comes from a man aged 80 or over in a cohort sampled during active COVID-19. The sample was peripheral blood. The CDR3 is CASSLFTGDSGNTIYF. DNA for the CDR3: TGCGCCAGCAGCTTATTTACAGGAGACTCTGGAAACACCATATATTTT.